This passage covers 25 T cell receptor beta chains from one sample sequenced in a study of shared clonotypes between healthy human individuals. The protocol was immunoSEQ multiplex PCR, while the TCRdb copy is restricted to in-frame clones and leaves out a portion. The sample contains more than 400,000 clones, 90% to 97% of which appear only once. Sequenced: naive CD4+ T cells sorted from blood. Subset in this sample: CD45RA+ positively selected. These receptors originate from a woman under 40 in good health.

The V gene is TRBV28, the J gene TRBJ1-2; D not certain. The V end lost 4 bases, the J end lost 8 bases, and 8 bases lay between the germline ends. CDR3 size: 11 residues. Germline V CDR1 and CDR2: MDHEN, SYDVKM. Written as DNA, the CDR3 is TGTGCCAGCAGTTCCCAAAACGGCTACACCTTC. This translates into CASSSQNGYTF.

The J gene is TRBJ1-5, the V gene TRBV30; TRBD1 might be the D (5 bases). The CDR3 spans 16 residues. Germline assignment: CDR1 GTSNPN and CDR2 SVGIG (reference sequence). V lost 0 bases and J lost 5, with 17 bases in between. CDR3 coding DNA: TGTGCCTGGAGTGTATCATGGTCGGGGGGGGATCAGCCCCAGCATTTT. It is translated as CAWSVSWSGGDQPQHF.

The chain recombines TRBV10-2 with TRBJ1-1; D possibly corresponds to TRBD1 (5 bases). This CDR3 is built from 13 residues. The V end lost 10 bases, the J end lost 4 bases, and 16 bases lay between the germline ends. Germline V CDR1 and CDR2: WSHSY, SAAADI. The CDR3 DNA is TGCGCCACTAGGGTGGGGCAGGGCACTGAAGCTTTCTTT. It specifies CATRVGQGTEAFF.

The CDR3 is CASSVGPTEHQPQHF. CDR3 coding DNA: TGTGCCAGCAGTGTAGGGCCTACGGAACATCAGCCCCAGCATTTT. The rearrangement uses TRBV6-1 and TRBJ1-5; D unresolved. In germline, CDR1 is MNHNS, CDR2 SASEGT. The germline V and J ends were trimmed by 4 bases and 5 bases, with 15 bases remaining between them. The CDR3 runs to 15 residues.

V is TRBV29-1 and J is TRBJ2-3, with D possibly TRBD2 on 5 matching bases. V gave up 0 bases and J gave up 6 bases, with 16 bases separating them. CDR1 and CDR2 from the germline V gene are SQVTM and ANQGSEA. The CDR3 has 15 residues. As DNA, the CDR3 is TGCAGCGTTGAAGATTCGGGGTTGACCCCCGATACGCAGTATTTT. This gives the protein CSVEDSGLTPDTQYF.

This chain uses TRBV6-6 with TRBJ2-5; tentative D call: TRBD1 (6 bases). Deletions cut 2 bases from V and 5 bases from J, with 9 bases between. Germline V gene lookup returns CDR1 MNHNY and CDR2 SVGAGI (reference sequence). The CDR3 has 13 amino acids. The CDR3: CASSYGGGETQYF. The CDR3 DNA sequence: TGTGCCAGCAGTTACGGGGGCGGGGAGACCCAGTACTTC.

CDR3 amino acids: CASRGNPVREQYF. The DNA for the CDR3 is TGTGCCAGCAGGGGAAACCCGGTAAGGGAGCAGTACTTC. The chain recombines TRBV25-1 with TRBJ2-7; D remains unclear. Germline CDR1 and CDR2: MGHDK and SYGVNS. The CDR3 spans 13 residues. Trimming took off 6 bases at V and 7 bases at J, with 16 bases between the two ends.

This rearrangement joins TRBV10-3 to TRBJ2-5; D possibly corresponds to TRBD1 (6 bases). CDR3 length: 16 residues. Germline V lookup: CDR1 ENHRY, CDR2 SYGVKD. V shed 3 bases and J shed 2 bases, with 16 bases lying between them. The CDR3 loop reads CAISEAVDRLQETQYF. The CDR3 coding sequence is TGTGCCATCAGTGAAGCCGTAGACAGGTTACAAGAGACCCAGTACTTC.

The CDR3 DNA reads TGTGCCAGCAGACTAGCGGGAGTGGATGAGCAGTTCTTC. The encoded protein is CASRLAGVDEQFF. This chain links TRBV7-2 with TRBJ2-1, with 11 bases identical to TRBD2. The germline V gene has CDR1 SGHTA and CDR2 FQGNSA. Germline trimming cut 6 bases from V and 8 bases from J; bases unmatched to any gene: 3. The length of the CDR3 is 13 residues.

This chain joins TRBV7-2 and TRBJ2-7; the D is unclear. Deletions cut 5 bases from V and 2 bases from J, with 16 bases between. This CDR3 contains 15 residues. Per germline, CDR1 SGHTA and CDR2 FQGNSA. CDR3 in DNA: TGTGCCAGCAGCATACCGGGTCATAAGCCCTACGAGCAGTACTTC. As protein: CASSIPGHKPYEQYF.

The chain couples TRBV5-7 to TRBJ2-2; D might be TRBD2 (5 bases). TRBV5-7 is known as an ORF, though its function is uncertain. Trimming removed 4 bases at V and 8 bases at J, with 15 bases between. The CDR3 has 14 amino acids. The CDR3 spells CASSPPDSAGELFF. The CDR3 nucleotides are TGTGCCAGCAGCCCCCCGGACTCAGCGGGGGAGCTGTTTTTT.

The chain carries TRBV6-1 and TRBJ1-2, with 7 bases identical to TRBD1. Germline loops: CDR1 MNHNS, CDR2 SASEGT. The CDR3 extends over 12 amino acids. The V segment lost 7 bases and the J segment 5 bases; nucleotides outside the gene matches: 4. CDR3 region: CASKQGRYGYTF. The CDR3 nucleotides are TGTGCCAGCAAACAGGGGAGATATGGCTACACCTTC.

The chain joins TRBV2 to TRBJ2-7, with 7 bases matching TRBD2. Per germline, CDR1 SNHLY and CDR2 FYNNEI. There are 11 residues in the CDR3. The V gene end was trimmed by 6 bases and the J gene end by 12 bases; junction bases not matched to a gene: 8. The CDR3 region has the DNA TGTGCCAGCAGCGCCGCGGGAGCCGCGTACTTC. It translates to CASSAAGAAYF.

V is TRBV6-5 and J is TRBJ2-1, with TRBD2 identical over 11 bases. Trimming removed 6 bases from V and 5 bases from J; junction bases left unmatched: 6. CDR3 length: 15 amino acids. Germline V gene sequence: CDR1 MNHEY, CDR2 SVGAGI. In DNA form, the CDR3 reads TGTGCCAGCAGATCTATGACTAGCGGGAACAATGAGCAGTTCTTC. Amino acid sequence: CASRSMTSGNNEQFF.

This rearrangement joins TRBV28 to TRBJ1-3, with a weak D call TRBD1 (5 bases). The CDR3 contains 15 residues. Trimming cost V 1 base and J 4 bases, with 11 bases left between them. Germline-derived CDR1 and CDR2 are MDHEN and SYDVKM. CDR3 nucleotides: TGTGCCAGCAGTTTATCGAGGGGCCCCGGAAACACCATATATTTT. This gives the protein CASSLSRGPGNTIYF.

The chain uses TRBV29-1 and TRBJ1-1, with TRBD1 matching 10 bases. V gave up 1 base and J gave up 2 bases; unmatched junction bases: 1. Germline CDR1 and CDR2: SQVTM and ANQGSEA. CDR3 length: 14 amino acids. The CDR3 region is CSVEATGGNTEAFF. The CDR3 bases are TGCAGCGTTGAAGCGACAGGGGGCAACACTGAAGCTTTCTTT.

V gene TRBV2 combines with J gene TRBJ1-2; 8 bases align to TRBD1. Germline lookup yields CDR1 SNHLY and CDR2 FYNNEI. With 3 bases clipped from V and 3 bases from J, the junction kept 6 bases outside the gene matches. The CDR3 covers 15 residues. The CDR3 nucleotides read TGTGCCAGCAGTGACCCACCGGACAGGGACTATGGCTACACCTTC. Translation: CASSDPPDRDYGYTF.

This chain connects TRBV11-2 to TRBJ2-3; D not certain. This CDR3 contains 13 residues. V was shortened by 7 bases and J by 3 bases, with 11 bases between the two germline ends. The V gene's germline CDR1 is SGHAT and CDR2 FQNNGV. Here the CDR3 DNA reads TGTGCCAGCACTACCACGTGGACAGATACGCAGTATTTT. Amino acids: CASTTTWTDTQYF.

CDR3 in DNA: TGCAGCGTGCCGGGACAGGGAGTCTACGAGCAGTACTTC. Translation gives CSVPGQGVYEQYF. V is TRBV29-1 and J is TRBJ2-5; 9 nucleotides align to TRBD1. Near its end, the DNA agrees better with TRBJ2-7, so the J call may be wrong. Germline V gene lookup returns CDR1 SQVTM and CDR2 ANQGSEA. The CDR3 is made up of 13 amino acids.

The rearrangement joins TRBV7-2 to TRBJ1-1; no clear D. The length of the CDR3 is 12 residues. Trimming took off 2 bases at V and 7 bases at J, with 8 bases between the two ends. The V gene's germline CDR1 is SGHTA and CDR2 FQGNSA. The CDR3 region has the DNA TGTGCCAGCAGCTTAATCGTTATTGAAGCTTTCTTT. Encoded protein: CASSLIVIEAFF.

The V gene is TRBV18, the J gene TRBJ2-7, with 13 bases that match TRBD2. After removal of 2 bases from V and 4 bases from J, the junction contained 5 bases not matched to a gene. Germline CDR1 and CDR2: KGHSH and LQKENI. The CDR3 is 16 amino acids. The CDR3 coding sequence is TGTGCCAGCTCACCAGCAGGACTAGCGGGAGTATACGAGCAGTACTTC. Amino acids: CASSPAGLAGVYEQYF.

The rearrangement joins TRBV29-1 to TRBJ2-7, with D perhaps TRBD1 (6 bases). From germline, CDR1 is SQVTM and CDR2 ANQGSEA. This CDR3 comprises 13 residues. The V end was cut by 7 bases, the J end by 7 bases, with 20 bases between. This CDR3 is CSGSAVGAEEQYF. The CDR3 DNA reads TGCAGCGGATCGGCCGTGGGGGCGGAAGAGCAGTACTTC.

A word on this clone: The sample carries other DNA sequences with the same CDR3. The chain couples TRBV28 to TRBJ1-1; TRBD1 agrees at 7 bases. After removal of 4 bases from V and 6 bases from J, the junction contained 2 bases not matched to a gene. Germline V gene data show CDR1 as MDHEN and CDR2 as SYDVKM. The CDR3 length is 12 residues. DNA for the CDR3: TGTGCCAGCAGTTGGCAGGGGGCTGAAGCTTTCTTT. Translated: CASSWQGAEAFF.

The chain joins TRBV19 to TRBJ2-1, with TRBD2 matching 11 bases. The germline V gene has CDR1 LNHDA and CDR2 SQIVND (reference sequence). Germline trimming cut 9 bases from V and 1 base from J; bases unmatched to any gene: 2. This CDR3 region has 14 residues. The CDR3 bases are TGTGCCAGCGCTAGCGGGGGGTCCTACAATGAGCAGTTCTTC. Protein product: CASASGGSYNEQFF.

This clone was observed once. CDR3 DNA sequence: TGTGCCACCAGCAAGGCAGGGGTCCCGAACACTGAAGCTTTCTTT. This gives the protein CATSKAGVPNTEAFF. The V and J genes are TRBV15 and TRBJ1-1, with D possibly being TRBD1 (6 bases). From germline, CDR1 is LNHNV and CDR2 YYDKDF (reference sequence). The CDR3 extends over 15 amino acids. The germline V and J ends were trimmed by 4 bases and 1 base, with 13 bases remaining between them. Variable domain in full (rest from reference TRBV15 and TRBJ1-1): DAMVIQNPRYQVTQFGKPVTLSCSQTLNHNVMYWYQQKSSQAPKLLFHYYDKDFNNEADTPDNFQSRRPNTSFCFLDIRSPGLGDTAMYLCATSKAGVPNTEAFFGQGTRLTVV.